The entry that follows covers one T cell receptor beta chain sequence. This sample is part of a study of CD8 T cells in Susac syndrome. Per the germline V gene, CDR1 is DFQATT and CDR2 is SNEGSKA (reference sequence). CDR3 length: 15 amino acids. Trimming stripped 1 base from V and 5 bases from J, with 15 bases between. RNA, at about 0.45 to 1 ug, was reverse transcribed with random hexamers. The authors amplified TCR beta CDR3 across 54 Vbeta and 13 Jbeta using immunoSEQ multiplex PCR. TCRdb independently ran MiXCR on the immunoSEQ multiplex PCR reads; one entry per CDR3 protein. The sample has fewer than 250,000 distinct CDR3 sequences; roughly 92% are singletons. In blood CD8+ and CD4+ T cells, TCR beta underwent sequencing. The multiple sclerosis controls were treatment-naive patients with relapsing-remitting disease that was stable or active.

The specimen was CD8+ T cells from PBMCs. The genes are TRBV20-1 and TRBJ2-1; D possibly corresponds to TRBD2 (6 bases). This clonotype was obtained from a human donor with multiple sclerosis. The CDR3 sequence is CSARGVGLIDNEQFF. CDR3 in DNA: TGCAGTGCTAGAGGGGTCGGACTAATCGACAATGAGCAGTTCTTC.